This T cell receptor beta chain came from a study of technical replicates of blood from several donors. This table comes from immunoSEQ multiplex PCR, and its TCRdb copy is limited to in-frame clones, with some not included. This table has around 70,000 clones, nearly 98% appearing once. V shed 5 bases and J 5 bases; nucleotides not matched to a gene: 7. The CDR3 runs 15 residues. Germline V gives CDR1 SNHLY, CDR2 FYNNEI. The V call is TRBV2, the J call TRBJ2-5; TRBD1 matches 11 bases. This TCR was recovered from a human donor in good health. Sequenced material: T cells isolated from PBMCs. CDR3 sequence: CASSIGTGGGETQYF. CDR3 DNA sequence: TGTGCCAGCAGTATCGGGACAGGGGGAGGGGAGACCCAGTACTTC. The complete variable domain, with remaining parts taken from reference TRBV2 and TRBJ2-5, reads EPEVTQTPSHQVTQMGQEVILRCVPISNHLYFYWYRQILGQKVEFLVSFYNNEISEKSEIFDDQFSVERPDGSNFTLKIRSTKLEDSAMYFCASSIGTGGGETQYFGPGTRLLVL.